Here is one TCR beta chain with its context. A read error may explain this, as a much larger clone is one base away. This sample is drawn from a study of tumor-infiltrating lymphocytes in primary liver carcinoma. Study-level information: The five patients, who were men and women, ranged in age from 30 to 69 years.

TCR beta cDNA was reverse-transcribed from about 500 ng of total RNA. The reaction used a constant-region primer and ProtoScript II reverse transcriptase. Libraries for TCR beta were built through three nested multiplex PCR rounds, which together made up a slightly modified ARM-PCR procedure. Use of TRBV1-TRBV30 forward primers with a C-beta reverse primer characterized the first two PCR rounds, which lasted nine to eleven cycles each. TCRdb re-derived calls from the multiplex PCR reads in MiXCR, one entry per CDR3 protein. The data contain fewer than 85,000 distinct CDR3 sequences, 69% of them singletons. The CDR3 spans 14 residues. Germline assignment: CDR1 MNHEY and CDR2 SVGAGI. It was from roughly 20-30 mg of unsorted bulk tissue that RNA and DNA were co-extracted.

V usage is TRBV6-5 and J usage is TRBJ2-1; 9 bases align to TRBD2. Sample: tumor-adjacent normal liver tissue. This TCR came from a man aged 40-49 years with primary liver carcinoma and hepatitis B virus infection. CDR3 nucleotide sequence: TGTGCCAGCAGTCGACTAGCGGATTACAATGAGGAGTTCTTC. This translates into CASSRLADYNEEFF.